This T cell receptor (beta chain) is drawn from a study of metastatic and nonmetastatic thyroid tumors. Study summary: Across blood and tumor or nodule tissue, repertoires from malignant and benign thyroid patients were compared with one another.

Ahead of thyroid surgery, no patient had received treatment of any kind. Original analysis: Clinicopathological groups supplied CDR3 differences that were used to build a distant-metastasis classifier for papillary thyroid cancer. TCRdb re-analyzed the PCR reads through MiXCR. The V and J calls and clone size are TCRdb's, not the authors'. The sample lists under 35,000 clones, approximately 15% seen once, with 4% to 5% in the top ten. Germline lookup yields CDR1 SGDLS and CDR2 YYNGEE. Trimming left V 4 bases short and J 0 bases short, with 18 bases between. The CDR3 has 17 amino acids. This receptor was identified in a female donor with papillary thyroid cancer or a benign thyroid nodule (not recorded which). Some clones in this sample may be carry-over from other donors' samples. Sample: blood. The chain has TRBV9 and TRBJ2-3; D is perhaps TRBD1 (5 bases). CDR3 amino acids: CASSQWWVGVSTDTQYF. For the CDR3, the DNA is TGTGCCAGCAGCCAGTGGTGGGTAGGGGTGAGCACAGATACGCAGTATTTT.